What follows are 8 T cell receptor beta chains derived from one specimen sequenced in a study of cytomegalovirus exposure and HLA in healthy donors. The study ran its PCR with 60 Vbeta and 13 Jbeta primers. Only in-frame clones appear in the TCRdb table, and some are missing; sequencing was by immunoSEQ multiplex PCR. The top ten clones hold roughly 6.8% of a sample with approximately 90,000 clones, roughly 63% of them seen once. Sample: PBMCs. Source of these receptors: a woman aged 25 to 39 in good health and CMV-seronegative.

Concerning this clone: Other DNA sequences in the sample encode the same CDR3. The CDR3 DNA sequence: TGTGCCAGCAGTGAGACAGGGACAGGGGGGCTTTCGAACACTGAAGCTTTCTTT. Protein product: CASSETGTGGLSNTEAFF. The V and J genes are TRBV2 and TRBJ1-1; 11 bases fit TRBD1. Germline CDR1 is SNHLY and CDR2 is FYNNEI. The CDR3 is made up of 18 amino acids. Losses at the gene ends were 3 bases for V and 1 base for J; bases not matched to a gene: 10.

J is TRBJ2-5 and V is TRBV5-1, with D maybe TRBD1 (6 bases). Germline CDR1 reads SGHRS; CDR2 reads YFSETQ. This CDR3 contains 17 residues. Trimming took off 4 bases at V and 5 bases at J, with 24 bases between the two ends. The CDR3 here is CASSGRRESHRAETQYF. The CDR3 DNA reads TGCGCCAGCAGCGGACGTCGAGAATCCCACAGGGCCGAGACCCAGTACTTC.

There are a few counts of this clone. The chain is built from TRBV27 and TRBJ2-1; 12 nucleotides agree with TRBD2. This CDR3 has 18 residues. Trimming took 0 bases from V and 7 from J; bases not matched to a gene: 10. CDR1 is MNHEY, CDR2 SMNVEV, per germline (reference sequence). The CDR3 reads CASSLSTTTSGRKNEQFF. The DNA for the CDR3 is TGTGCCAGCAGTTTATCGACGACGACTAGCGGGAGAAAGAATGAGCAGTTCTTC.

The chain links TRBV5-5 to TRBJ1-1; D is ambiguous. Trimming removed 0 bases from V and 1 base from J, with 7 bases in between. Germline lookup yields CDR1 SGHKS and CDR2 YYEKEE (reference sequence). The length of the CDR3 is 14 residues. The CDR3 DNA reads as TGTGCCAGCAGCTTGGACAGTACGAACACTGAAGCTTTCTTT. Protein sequence: CASSLDSTNTEAFF.

CDR3 in amino acids: CASSSDRGYYGYTF. CDR3 DNA sequence: TGTGCCAGCAGCTCCGACAGGGGGTACTATGGCTACACCTTC. The chain employs TRBV5-4 and TRBJ1-2, with 9 bases matching TRBD1. The CDR3 contains 14 residues. Trimming removed 3 bases from V and 3 bases from J; junction bases left unmatched: 3. Germline V gene lookup returns CDR1 SGHNT and CDR2 YYREEE (reference sequence). Combining the CDR3 with reference TRBV5-4 and TRBJ1-2 gives the whole variable domain ETGVTQSPTHLIKTRGQQVTLRCSSQSGHNTVSWYQQALGQGPQFIFQYYREEENGRGNFPPRFSGLQFPNYSSELNVNALELDDSALYLCASSSDRGYYGYTFGSGTRLTVV.

This chain connects TRBV4-1 to TRBJ1-4, with D possibly TRBD1 on 6 matching bases. This CDR3 has 15 residues. Per the germline V gene, CDR1 is MGHRA and CDR2 is YSYEKL. Trimming stripped 4 bases from V and 8 bases from J, with 17 bases between. The CDR3 here is CASSLQGRRGEKLFF. The CDR3 coding sequence is TGCGCCAGCAGCCTACAGGGTCGCCGGGGAGAAAAACTGTTTTTT.

The sample holds a few counts of this clone. The rearrangement uses TRBV19 and TRBJ2-5; 7 bases line up with TRBD1. The CDR3 covers 11 residues. CDR1 LNHDA and CDR2 SQIVND come from the germline V gene (reference sequence). V was pared by 6 bases and J by 10 bases, with 5 bases of the junction left unmatched. The CDR3 is CASRTGVVQYF. In DNA form, the CDR3 reads TGTGCCAGTAGAACAGGGGTTGTCCAGTACTTC.

The chain uses TRBV29-1 and TRBJ2-7; tentatively, D is TRBD1 (5 bases). V lost 7 bases, J lost 0 bases, and 7 bases lay in between. From germline, CDR1 is SQVTM and CDR2 ANQGSEA. CDR3 length: 11 residues. The CDR3 DNA sequence: TGCAGCGGGCAGGGCTCCTACGAGCAGTACTTC. It encodes CSGQGSYEQYF.